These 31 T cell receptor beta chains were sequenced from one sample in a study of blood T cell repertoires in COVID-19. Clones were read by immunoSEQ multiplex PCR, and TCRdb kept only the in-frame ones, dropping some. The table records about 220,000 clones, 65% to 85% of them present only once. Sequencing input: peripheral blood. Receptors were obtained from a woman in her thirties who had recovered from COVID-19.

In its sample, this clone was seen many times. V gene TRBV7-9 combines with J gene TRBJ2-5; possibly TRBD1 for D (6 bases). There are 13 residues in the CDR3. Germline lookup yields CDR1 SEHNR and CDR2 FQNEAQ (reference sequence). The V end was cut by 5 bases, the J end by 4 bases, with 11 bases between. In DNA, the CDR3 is TGTGCCAGCAGCAGCAGGGGCCCAGAGACCCAGTACTTC. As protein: CASSSRGPETQYF.

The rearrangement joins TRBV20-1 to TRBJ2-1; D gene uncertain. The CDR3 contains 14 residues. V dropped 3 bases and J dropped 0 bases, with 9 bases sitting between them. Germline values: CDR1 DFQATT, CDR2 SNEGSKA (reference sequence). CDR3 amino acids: CSASSPNSYNEQFF. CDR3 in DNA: TGCAGTGCTAGTTCCCCTAACTCCTACAATGAGCAGTTCTTC.

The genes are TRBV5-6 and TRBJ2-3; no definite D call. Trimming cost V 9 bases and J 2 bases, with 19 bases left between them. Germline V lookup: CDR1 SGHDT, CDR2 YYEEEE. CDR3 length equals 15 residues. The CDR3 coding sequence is TGTGCCACCACCCGACTTATGTTGAACACAGATACGCAGTATTTT. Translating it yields CATTRLMLNTDTQYF.

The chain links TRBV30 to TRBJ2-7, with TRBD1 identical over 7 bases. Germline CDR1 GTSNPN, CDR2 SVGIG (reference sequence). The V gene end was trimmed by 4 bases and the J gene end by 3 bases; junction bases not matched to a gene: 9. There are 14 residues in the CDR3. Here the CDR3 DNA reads TGTGCCTGGAACCCGGGACAGCTGCACTACGAGCAGTACTTC. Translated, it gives CAWNPGQLHYEQYF.

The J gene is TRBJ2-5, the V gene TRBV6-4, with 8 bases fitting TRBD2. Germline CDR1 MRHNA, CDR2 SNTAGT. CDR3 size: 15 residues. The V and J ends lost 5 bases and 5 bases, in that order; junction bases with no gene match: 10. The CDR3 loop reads CASSLQSGSGETQYF. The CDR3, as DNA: TGTGCCAGCAGTCTTCAGAGCGGGAGTGGGGAGACCCAGTACTTC.

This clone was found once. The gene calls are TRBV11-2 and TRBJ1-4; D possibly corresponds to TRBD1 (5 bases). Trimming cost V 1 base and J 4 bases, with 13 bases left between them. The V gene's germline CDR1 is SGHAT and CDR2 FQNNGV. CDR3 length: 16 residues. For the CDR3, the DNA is TGTGCCAGCAGCTTAGCCCGCCCGCAGGGTAATGAAAAACTGTTTTTT. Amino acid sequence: CASSLARPQGNEKLFF.

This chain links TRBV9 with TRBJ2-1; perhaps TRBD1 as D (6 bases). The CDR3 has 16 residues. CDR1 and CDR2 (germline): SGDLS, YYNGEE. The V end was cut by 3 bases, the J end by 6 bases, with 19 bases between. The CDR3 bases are TGTGCCAGCAGCGGCCCAGGGGTGTCGGCGGGCAATGAGCAGTTCTTC. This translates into CASSGPGVSAGNEQFF.

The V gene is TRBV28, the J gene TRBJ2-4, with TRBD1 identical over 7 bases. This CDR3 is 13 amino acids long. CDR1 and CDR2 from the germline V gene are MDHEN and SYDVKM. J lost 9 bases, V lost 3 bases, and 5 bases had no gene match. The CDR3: CASSFRSGGIQYF. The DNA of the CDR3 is TGTGCCAGCAGTTTCAGGTCAGGGGGCATTCAGTACTTC.

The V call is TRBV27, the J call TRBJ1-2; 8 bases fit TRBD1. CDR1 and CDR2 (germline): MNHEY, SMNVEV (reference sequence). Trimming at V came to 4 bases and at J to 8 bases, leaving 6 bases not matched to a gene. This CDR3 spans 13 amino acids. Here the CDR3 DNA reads TGTGCCAGCAGTTATCAGGGGGCGGCCGGCTACACCTTC. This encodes CASSYQGAAGYTF.

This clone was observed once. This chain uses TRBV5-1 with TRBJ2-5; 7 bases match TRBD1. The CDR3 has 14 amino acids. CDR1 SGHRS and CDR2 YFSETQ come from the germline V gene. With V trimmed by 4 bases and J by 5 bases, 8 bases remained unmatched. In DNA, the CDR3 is TGCGCCAGCAGCACCTCAGGGGGAATGGAGACCCAGTACTTC. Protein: CASSTSGGMETQYF.

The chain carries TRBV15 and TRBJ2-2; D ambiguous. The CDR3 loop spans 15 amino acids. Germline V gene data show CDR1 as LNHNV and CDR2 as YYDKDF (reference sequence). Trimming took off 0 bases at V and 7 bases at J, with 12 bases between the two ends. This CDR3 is CATSRDNRAGGELFF. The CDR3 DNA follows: TGTGCCACCAGCAGAGATAATCGAGCTGGCGGGGAGCTGTTTTTT. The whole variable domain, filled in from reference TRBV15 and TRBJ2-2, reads DAMVIQNPRYQVTQFGKPVTLSCSQTLNHNVMYWYQQKSSQAPKLLFHYYDKDFNNEADTPDNFQSRRPNTSFCFLDIRSPGLGDTAMYLCATSRDNRAGGELFFGEGSRLTVL.

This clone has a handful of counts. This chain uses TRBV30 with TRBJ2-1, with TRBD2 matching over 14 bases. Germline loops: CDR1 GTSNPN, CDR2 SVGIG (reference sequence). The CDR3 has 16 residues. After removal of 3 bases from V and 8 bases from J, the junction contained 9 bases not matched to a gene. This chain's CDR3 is CAWSQGLAGAHDEQFF. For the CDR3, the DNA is TGTGCCTGGAGCCAGGGACTAGCGGGAGCACACGATGAGCAGTTCTTC.

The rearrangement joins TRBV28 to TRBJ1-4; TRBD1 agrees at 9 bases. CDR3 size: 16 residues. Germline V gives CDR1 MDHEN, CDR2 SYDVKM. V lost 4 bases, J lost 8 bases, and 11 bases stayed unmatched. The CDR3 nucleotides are TGTGCCAGCAGTTCGGGACAGGGAGGGCTAAGGGAAAAACTGTTTTTT. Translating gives CASSSGQGGLREKLFF.

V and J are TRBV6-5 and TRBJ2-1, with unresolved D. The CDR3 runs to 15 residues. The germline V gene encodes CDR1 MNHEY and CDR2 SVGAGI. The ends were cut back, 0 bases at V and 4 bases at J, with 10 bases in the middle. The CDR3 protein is CASSYSSSRYNEQFF. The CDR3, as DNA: TGTGCCAGCAGTTACTCGTCATCCCGGTACAATGAGCAGTTCTTC.

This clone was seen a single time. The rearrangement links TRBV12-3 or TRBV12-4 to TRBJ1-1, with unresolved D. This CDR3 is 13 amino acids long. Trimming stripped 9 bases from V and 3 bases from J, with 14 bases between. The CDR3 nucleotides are TGTGCCAGTAGCGCCCCTTTGGACACTGAAGCTTTCTTT. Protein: CASSAPLDTEAFF.

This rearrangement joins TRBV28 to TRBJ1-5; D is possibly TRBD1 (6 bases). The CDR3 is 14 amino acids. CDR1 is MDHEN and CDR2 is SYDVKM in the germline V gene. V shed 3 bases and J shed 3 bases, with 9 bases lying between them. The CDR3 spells CASSLGQTNQPQHF. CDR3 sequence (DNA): TGTGCCAGCAGTTTGGGACAAACCAATCAGCCCCAGCATTTT.

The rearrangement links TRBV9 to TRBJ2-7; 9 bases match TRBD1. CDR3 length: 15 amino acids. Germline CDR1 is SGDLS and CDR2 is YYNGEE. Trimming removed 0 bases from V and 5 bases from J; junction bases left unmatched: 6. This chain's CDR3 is CASSVAGQGIDEQYF. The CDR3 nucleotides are TGTGCCAGCAGCGTAGCGGGACAGGGCATCGACGAGCAGTACTTC. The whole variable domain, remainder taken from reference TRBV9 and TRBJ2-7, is DSGVTQTPKHLITATGQRVTLRCSPRSGDLSVYWYQQSLDQGLQFLIQYYNGEERAKGNILERFSAQQFPDLHSELNLSSLELGDSALYFCASSVAGQGIDEQYFGPGTRLTVT.

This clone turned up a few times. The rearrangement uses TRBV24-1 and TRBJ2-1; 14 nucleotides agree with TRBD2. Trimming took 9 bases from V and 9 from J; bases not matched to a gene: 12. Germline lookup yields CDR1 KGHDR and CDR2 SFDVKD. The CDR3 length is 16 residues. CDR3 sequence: CATGGTSGRYYGEQFF. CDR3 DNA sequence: TGTGCCACCGGAGGGACTAGCGGGAGATATTACGGTGAGCAGTTCTTC.

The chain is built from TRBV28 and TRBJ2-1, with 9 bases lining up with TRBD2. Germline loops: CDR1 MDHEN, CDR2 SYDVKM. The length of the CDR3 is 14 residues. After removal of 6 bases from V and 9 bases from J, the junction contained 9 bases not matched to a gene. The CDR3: CASSPIAGAGEQFF. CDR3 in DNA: TGTGCCAGCAGCCCGATAGCGGGAGCGGGTGAGCAGTTCTTC.

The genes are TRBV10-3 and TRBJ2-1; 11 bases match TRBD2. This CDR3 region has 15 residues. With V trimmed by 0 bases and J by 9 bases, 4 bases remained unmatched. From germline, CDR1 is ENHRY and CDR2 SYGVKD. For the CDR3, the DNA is TGTGCCATCAGTGAGTCTAGCGGGAGGGTTACTGAGCAGTTCTTC. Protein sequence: CAISESSGRVTEQFF.

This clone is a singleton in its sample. CDR3 DNA sequence: TGTGCCAGCAGCCAACGGGATGGCTACACCTTC. Its translation: CASSQRDGYTF. This chain connects TRBV14 to TRBJ1-2; D remains ambiguous. The CDR3 totals 11 residues. In germline, CDR1 is SGHDN, CDR2 FVKESK. Trimming left V 2 bases short and J 6 bases short, with 4 bases between. The complete variable domain, with remaining parts taken from reference TRBV14 and TRBJ1-2, reads EAGVTQFPSHSVIEKGQTVTLRCDPISGHDNLYWYRRVMGKEIKFLLHFVKESKQDESGMPNNRFLAERTGGTYSTLKVQPAELEDSGVYFCASSQRDGYTFGSGTRLTVV.

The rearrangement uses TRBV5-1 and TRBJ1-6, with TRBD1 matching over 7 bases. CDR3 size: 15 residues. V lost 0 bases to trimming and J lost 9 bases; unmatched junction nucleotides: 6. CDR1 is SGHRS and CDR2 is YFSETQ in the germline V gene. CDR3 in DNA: TGCGCCAGCAGCTTGGAGGGGACAGTGGGTTCACCCCTCCACTTT. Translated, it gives CASSLEGTVGSPLHF.

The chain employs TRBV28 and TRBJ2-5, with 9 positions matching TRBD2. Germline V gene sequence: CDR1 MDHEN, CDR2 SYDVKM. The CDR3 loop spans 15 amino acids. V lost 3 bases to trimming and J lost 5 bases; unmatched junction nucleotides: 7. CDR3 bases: TGTGCCAGCAGTTTGATTAGCGGGAGATGGGAGACCCAGTACTTC. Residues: CASSLISGRWETQYF.

In DNA, the CDR3 is TGTGCCAGCAGGTTCACAGGGGTTAGCACAGATACGCAGTATTTT. Amino acids: CASRFTGVSTDTQYF. The chain has TRBV11-2 and TRBJ2-3, with 7 positions matching TRBD1. The CDR3 extends over 15 amino acids. Germline-derived CDR1 and CDR2 are SGHAT and FQNNGV. Trimming at V came to 6 bases and at J to 0 bases, leaving 6 bases not matched to a gene.

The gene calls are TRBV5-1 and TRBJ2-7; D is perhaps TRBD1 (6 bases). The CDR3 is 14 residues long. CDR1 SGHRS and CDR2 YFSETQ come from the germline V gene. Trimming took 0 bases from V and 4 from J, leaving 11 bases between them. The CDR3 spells CASSLVGRGYEQYF. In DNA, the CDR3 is TGCGCCAGCAGCTTGGTTGGCAGGGGATACGAGCAGTACTTC.

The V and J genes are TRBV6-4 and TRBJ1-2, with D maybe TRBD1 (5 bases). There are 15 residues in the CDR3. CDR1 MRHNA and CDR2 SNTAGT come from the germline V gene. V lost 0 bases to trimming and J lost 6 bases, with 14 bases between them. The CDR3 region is CASSDSAGPGDGYTF. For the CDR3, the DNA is TGTGCCAGCAGTGACTCTGCGGGGCCCGGGGATGGCTACACCTTC.

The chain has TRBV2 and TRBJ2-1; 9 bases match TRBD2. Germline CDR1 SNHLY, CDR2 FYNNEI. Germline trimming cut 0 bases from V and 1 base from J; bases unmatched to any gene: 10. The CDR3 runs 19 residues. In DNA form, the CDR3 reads TGTGCCAGCAGTGAAGCGTGGCTAGCGGGACCCTCTTCCTACAATGAGCAGTTCTTC. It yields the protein CASSEAWLAGPSSYNEQFF.

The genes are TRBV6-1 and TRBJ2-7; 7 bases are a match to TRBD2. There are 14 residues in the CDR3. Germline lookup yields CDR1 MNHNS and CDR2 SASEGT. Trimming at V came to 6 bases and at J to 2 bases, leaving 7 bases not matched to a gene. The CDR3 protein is CASRSGTNTYEQYF. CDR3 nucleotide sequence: TGTGCCAGCAGATCCGGGACTAACACCTACGAGCAGTACTTC.

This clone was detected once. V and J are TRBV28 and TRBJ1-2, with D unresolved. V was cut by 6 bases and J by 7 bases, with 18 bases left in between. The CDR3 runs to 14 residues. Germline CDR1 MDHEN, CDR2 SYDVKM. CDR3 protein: CASSTTGSLGGYTF. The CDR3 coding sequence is TGTGCCAGCAGCACTACGGGTAGTCTGGGTGGCTACACCTTC.

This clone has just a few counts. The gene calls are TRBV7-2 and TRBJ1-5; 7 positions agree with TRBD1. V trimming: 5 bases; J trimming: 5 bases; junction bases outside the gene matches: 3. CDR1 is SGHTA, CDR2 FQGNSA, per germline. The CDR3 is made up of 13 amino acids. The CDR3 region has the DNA TGTGCCAGCAGCCCCCAGGGGGATCAGCCCCAGCATTTT. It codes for CASSPQGDQPQHF.

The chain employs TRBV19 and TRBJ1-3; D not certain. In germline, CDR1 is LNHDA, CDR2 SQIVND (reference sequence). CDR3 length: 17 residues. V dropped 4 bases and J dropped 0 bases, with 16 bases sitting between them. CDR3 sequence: CASSTSMRVVSGNTIYF. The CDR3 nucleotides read TGTGCCAGTAGTACTTCGATGAGGGTCGTCTCTGGAAACACCATATATTTT.